These 29 T cell receptor beta chains share one sample of origin, sequenced in a study of CD8 T cells in Susac syndrome. Random hexamers were used to reverse transcribe an amount of roughly 0.5 to 1 ug RNA. TCRdb used MiXCR to reprocess the immunoSEQ multiplex PCR reads, holding one entry per CDR3 protein. The table includes tens of thousands of distinct CDR3 sequences, roughly 93% detected once. The sample was CD8+ T cells from PBMCs. Source of these receptors: a human donor in good health.

V is TRBV11-1 and J is TRBJ2-3, with D perhaps matching TRBD1 or TRBD2 (5 bases each). V gave up 5 bases and J gave up 0 bases, with 15 bases separating them. This CDR3 comprises 16 residues. Per the germline V gene, CDR1 is SGHAT and CDR2 is FQDESV (reference sequence). CDR3: CASSRTRGSSTDTQYF. CDR3 in DNA: TGTGCCAGCAGCCGGACACGGGGCTCTAGCACAGATACGCAGTATTTT.

The chain combines TRBV4-1 with TRBJ2-7, with D unclear. The V gene lost 4 bases and the J gene lost 0 bases, with 10 bases spanning the gap. Germline values: CDR1 MGHRA, CDR2 YSYEKL. The CDR3 extends over 14 amino acids. The CDR3 sequence: CASSPHRASYEQYF. DNA for the CDR3: TGCGCCAGCAGCCCACACCGTGCCTCCTACGAGCAGTACTTC.

The J gene is TRBJ1-2, the V gene TRBV4-1; a possible D gene is TRBD1 (5 bases). This CDR3 region has 16 residues. The V and J ends lost 4 bases and 2 bases respectively, with 17 bases between them. Germline V gene data show CDR1 as MGHRA and CDR2 as YSYEKL. The DNA for the CDR3 is TGCGCCAGCAGCCCCCTCCGGGGGGAAGACAACTATGGCTACACCTTC. Its translation is CASSPLRGEDNYGYTF.

The chain is built from TRBV24-1 and TRBJ2-2; D gene ambiguous. Trimming cost V 0 bases and J 3 bases, with 4 bases left between them. CDR1 is KGHDR, CDR2 SFDVKD, per germline. This CDR3 has 14 amino acids. The CDR3 here is CATSDLSDTGELFF. The CDR3 DNA reads TGTGCCACCAGTGATTTGTCCGACACCGGGGAGCTGTTTTTT.

The chain recombines TRBV3-1 with TRBJ1-1; D gene unclear. The germline V gene has CDR1 LGHDT and CDR2 YNNKEL (reference sequence). With 1 base removed from V and 5 bases from J, the gap between germline ends came to 11 bases. The CDR3 runs 14 residues. CDR3 coding DNA: TGTGCCAGCAGCCAAGGGACGGGGTGGACTGAAGCTTTCTTT. It is translated as CASSQGTGWTEAFF.

The V and J genes are TRBV29-1 and TRBJ2-3, with TRBD2 matching 12 bases. The CDR3 sequence is 14 residues long. The ends lost 4 bases at V and 4 bases at J; junction bases unmatched: 3. Germline lookup yields CDR1 SQVTM and CDR2 ANQGSEA. CDR3 protein: CSVGLAGAADTQYF. As DNA, the CDR3 is TGCAGCGTTGGACTAGCGGGAGCTGCAGATACGCAGTATTTT.

The genes are TRBV15 and TRBJ2-1; D may be TRBD2 (6 bases). V gave up 6 bases and J gave up 1 base, with 16 bases separating them. CDR1 and CDR2 (germline): LNHNV, YYDKDF (reference sequence). CDR3 length: 16 amino acids. The CDR3 is CATSRDRDSSYNEQFF. CDR3 coding DNA: TGTGCCACCAGTAGGGATCGGGACTCATCCTACAATGAGCAGTTCTTC.

This sequence joins TRBV29-1 and TRBJ2-3; D remains ambiguous. Germline CDR1 SQVTM, CDR2 ANQGSEA. The CDR3 runs 13 residues. V lost 4 bases and J 3 bases, leaving 11 bases between the germline ends. CDR3 DNA: TGCAGCGTTGGTGAGAGTCGTACAGATACGCAGTATTTT. Translating gives CSVGESRTDTQYF.

This clonotype was seen only once. The V gene is TRBV7-9, the J gene TRBJ2-7, with a possible D match to TRBD2 (6 bases). The CDR3 consists of 13 residues. V dropped 5 bases and J dropped 2 bases, with 10 bases sitting between them. Germline values: CDR1 SEHNR, CDR2 FQNEAQ (reference sequence). The CDR3 reads CASSDGTAYEQYF. CDR3 in DNA: TGTGCCAGCAGCGACGGGACTGCCTACGAGCAGTACTTC.

This sequence joins TRBV4-1 and TRBJ2-1; TRBD2 matches at 8 bases. V dropped 1 base and J dropped 16; count of bases not matched to a gene: 9. This CDR3 comprises 13 residues. CDR1 and CDR2 from the germline V gene are MGHRA and YSYEKL. CDR3: CASSQVGAGVFFF. CDR3 bases: TGCGCCAGCAGCCAAGTTGGAGCGGGAGTTTTCTTCTTC.

CDR3 sequence: CASSGQQGSSYEQYF. For the CDR3, the DNA is TGTGCCAGCAGTGGCCAACAGGGTTCCTCCTACGAGCAGTACTTC. This rearrangement joins TRBV6-1 to TRBJ2-7; a weak D match, TRBD1 (6 bases). V was shortened by 4 bases and J by 0 bases, with 13 bases between the two germline ends. Germline CDR1 is MNHNS and CDR2 is SASEGT. The CDR3 spans 15 residues.

The chain joins TRBV28 to TRBJ2-7, with D hard to call. The CDR3 sequence is 12 residues long. CDR1 and CDR2 (germline): MDHEN, SYDVKM. V was trimmed by 10 bases and J by 2 bases, leaving 12 bases between them. The CDR3 nucleotides are TGTGCCACACGACTGGGAACCTACGAGCAGTACTTC. As protein: CATRLGTYEQYF.

DNA for the CDR3: TGTGCCAGCAGTTACTTAGGGGGCAATGAGCAGTTCTTC. It translates to CASSYLGGNEQFF. The chain joins TRBV6-5 to TRBJ2-1; D is perhaps TRBD1 (6 bases). The CDR3 runs 13 residues. Germline V lookup: CDR1 MNHEY, CDR2 SVGAGI. Trimming took off 1 base at V and 6 bases at J, with 7 bases between the two ends.

V usage is TRBV5-4 and J usage is TRBJ1-2; the D gene is possibly TRBD1 (5 bases). CDR3 size: 11 residues. Deletions cut 4 bases from V and 8 bases from J, with 9 bases between. The germline CDR1 and CDR2 sequences are SGHNT and YYREEE (reference sequence). The chain's CDR3 is CASSPGGGYTF. DNA for the CDR3: TGTGCCAGCAGCCCCGGGGGAGGCTACACCTTC.

In DNA form, the CDR3 reads TGTGCCAGCAGGAAAGGGGGGGGCTCCTACAATGAGCAGTTCTTC. This sequence encodes CASRKGGGSYNEQFF. The chain joins TRBV6-5 to TRBJ2-1; D possibly corresponds to TRBD2 (7 bases). The CDR3 is 15 amino acids. CDR1 and CDR2 from the germline V gene are MNHEY and SVGAGI. V was pared by 6 bases and J by 0 bases, with 12 bases between.

The chain is built from TRBV7-9 and TRBJ2-5, with TRBD1 identical over 7 bases. The CDR3 extends over 15 amino acids. The germline CDR1 and CDR2 sequences are SEHNR and FQNEAQ (reference sequence). V trimming: 5 bases; J trimming: 5 bases; junction bases outside the gene matches: 11. As DNA, the CDR3 is TGTGCCAGCAGCCCCCGGACAGGCTTGGGCGAGACCCAGTACTTC. This translates into CASSPRTGLGETQYF. Based on the CDR3 plus reference TRBV7-9 and TRBJ2-5, the full variable domain is DTGVSQNPRHKITKRGQNVTFRCDPISEHNRLYWYRQTLGQGPEFLTYFQNEAQLEKSRLLSDRFSAERPKGSFSTLEIQRTEQGDSAMYLCASSPRTGLGETQYFGPGTRLLVL.

The J gene is TRBJ1-5, the V gene TRBV7-9, with D unclear. Germline assignment: CDR1 SEHNR and CDR2 FQNEAQ (reference sequence). V shed 5 bases and J shed 0 bases, with 8 bases lying between them. The CDR3 is 14 amino acids. CDR3 in amino acids: CASSPGNSNQPQHF. The CDR3 coding sequence is TGTGCCAGCAGCCCCGGGAATAGCAATCAGCCCCAGCATTTT. The whole variable domain, filled in from reference TRBV7-9 and TRBJ1-5, reads DTGVSQNPRHKITKRGQNVTFRCDPISEHNRLYWYRQTLGQGPEFLTYFQNEAQLEKSRLLSDRFSAERPKGSFSTLEIQRTEQGDSAMYLCASSPGNSNQPQHFGDGTRLSIL.

The V call is TRBV19, the J call TRBJ2-1, with 7 bases matching TRBD1. There are 13 residues in the CDR3. CDR1 is LNHDA and CDR2 is SQIVND in the germline V gene (reference sequence). The V segment lost 7 bases and the J segment 8 bases; nucleotides outside the gene matches: 8. CDR3 loop: CASTPTGTHEQFF. CDR3 coding DNA: TGTGCCAGTACTCCGACAGGGACCCATGAGCAGTTCTTC.

The CDR3 DNA reads TGCAGTGCGGACCCCGGGACTAGCGGGATTGAGACCCAGTACTTC. Amino acids: CSADPGTSGIETQYF. The chain joins TRBV20-1 to TRBJ2-5; the match to TRBD2 covers 13 bases. The V and J ends lost 6 bases and 5 bases, in that order; junction bases with no gene match: 9. The CDR3 length is 15 residues. Germline CDR1 and CDR2: DFQATT and SNEGSKA (reference sequence).

The chain couples TRBV7-8 to TRBJ2-5; 9 bases fit TRBD1. V dropped 5 bases and J dropped 6; count of bases not matched to a gene: 13. The CDR3 is 16 amino acids. Germline loops: CDR1 SGHVS, CDR2 FQNEAQ. The CDR3 DNA follows: TGTGCCAGCAGCCCTTATCCGGACAGGGGCACGAAGACCCAGTACTTC. As protein: CASSPYPDRGTKTQYF.

The chain couples TRBV25-1 to TRBJ1-4, with TRBD1 matching over 10 bases. V lost 0 bases and J lost 8; bases outside the gene matches: 6. The CDR3 is 16 amino acids. The germline gives CDR1 MGHDK, CDR2 SYGVNS. The CDR3 sequence: CASSEYRTGGGEKLFF. CDR3 coding DNA: TGTGCCAGCAGTGAATACCGGACAGGGGGGGGCGAAAAACTGTTTTTT.

The chain combines TRBV5-6 with TRBJ2-7; D uncertain. The CDR3 spans 15 residues. In germline, CDR1 is SGHDT, CDR2 YYEEEE. V lost 0 bases and J 1 base, leaving 11 bases between the germline ends. Here the CDR3 DNA reads TGTGCCAGCAGCTTGGCCGGGCAGCTTTCCTACGAGCAGTACTTC. Translation gives CASSLAGQLSYEQYF.

This rearrangement joins TRBV29-1 to TRBJ2-1; TRBD2 agrees at 7 bases. The CDR3 extends over 16 amino acids. The germline V gene has CDR1 SQVTM and CDR2 ANQGSEA. The junction had 10 bases not matched to a gene; V was cut back by 2 bases and J by 3 bases. Written as DNA, the CDR3 is TGCAGCGTTGAACTGGATGGTCCGGGGGGCTACAATGAGCAGTTCTTC. Its protein product is CSVELDGPGGYNEQFF.

This clonotype was found once. The chain joins TRBV27 to TRBJ2-1; tentative D call: TRBD2 (5 bases). The V end lost 5 bases, the J end lost 4 bases, and 12 bases lay between the germline ends. This CDR3 is 14 amino acids long. Germline CDR1 MNHEY, CDR2 SMNVEV (reference sequence). CDR3 bases: TGTGCCAGCAGTCCCTTGGACTCGTACAATGAGCAGTTCTTC. This translates into CASSPLDSYNEQFF.

The V call is TRBV5-4, the J call TRBJ2-1, with 7 bases that match TRBD2. The CDR3 is 12 residues long. Unmatched junction bases numbered 7, after V lost 4 bases and J lost 12 bases. Germline CDR1 is SGHNT and CDR2 is YYREEE (reference sequence). CDR3 bases: TGTGCCAGCAGCATCGGACTAGGCGTGCAGTTCTTC. This sequence encodes CASSIGLGVQFF.

The chain is built from TRBV12-3 or TRBV12-4 and TRBJ2-7; D gene uncertain. Trimming took 3 bases from V and 4 from J, leaving 10 bases between them. This CDR3 contains 13 residues. The chain's CDR3 is CASSFTDGYEQYF. The CDR3 DNA reads as TGTGCCAGCAGTTTCACAGACGGGTACGAGCAGTACTTC.

This chain connects TRBV2 to TRBJ1-2; D is unclear. CDR1 and CDR2 from the germline V gene are SNHLY and FYNNEI. CDR3 size: 13 residues. V was clipped by 10 bases and J by 6 bases, with 18 bases between them. The CDR3 loop is CATYNGIRDGYTF. For the CDR3, the DNA is TGTGCCACCTACAACGGGATTCGAGATGGCTACACCTTC.

The rearrangement joins TRBV28 to TRBJ2-7; 7 bases fit TRBD1. The V and J ends lost 5 bases and 0 bases, in that order; junction bases with no gene match: 7. The CDR3 runs 15 residues. Germline V gene sequence: CDR1 MDHEN, CDR2 SYDVKM. The CDR3 region is CASSALDRVSYEQYF. CDR3 sequence (DNA): TGTGCCAGCAGTGCCCTCGACAGGGTCTCCTACGAGCAGTACTTC.

The chain uses TRBV24-1 and TRBJ2-1, with 7 nucleotides matching TRBD1. This CDR3 has 15 amino acids. The J segment lost 4 bases and the V segment lost 3 bases, leaving 5 bases of the junction unmatched. The germline CDR1 and CDR2 sequences are KGHDR and SFDVKD. CDR3 sequence (DNA): TGTGCCACCAGTGATGGACAGGTTCCATACAATGAGCAGTTCTTC. It is translated as CATSDGQVPYNEQFF.